This T cell receptor (beta chain) is from a study of OX40 agonist ivuxolimab in advanced cancers. Regarding the research as a whole: Ivuxolimab was a fully human IgG2 agonistic monoclonal antibody targeting the costimulatory receptor OX40 (CD134). Intravenous ivuxolimab was administered to patients every 2 weeks at six dose levels: 0.01, 0.1, 0.3, 1.5, 3 and 10 mg/kg. Of the 50 or so patients in dose escalation, some 20 had hepatocellular carcinoma, some 15 had melanoma, 9 had renal cell carcinoma and 9 had head and neck cancer. In the dose-escalation cohort, 70% to 85% of patients were male, and the mean age was roughly 60 years with a range of about 20 to 90. Patients were allowed to have had prior anti-PD-1, anti-PD-L1 or anti-CTLA-4 therapy, and 40% of the dose-escalation patients had previously received checkpoint inhibitors. Three dose-escalation patients achieved partial responses, one with hepatocellular carcinoma and two with cutaneous melanoma. The purpose of peripheral TCRbeta sequencing was to test whether ivuxolimab changed TCR sequence diversity and led to clonal T-cell expansion. The paper describes the monotherapy dose-escalation part (N of about 57 patients) of the phase I trial of ivuxolimab.

Broader findings and caveats from the paper: At doses of 0.1 to 3.0 mg/kg, clonal expansion of both CD4+ and CD8+ blood T cells was observed from baseline to week 6. Which antigens the clonally expanded peripheral T cells were specific for was not determined. In the 0.1-3.0 mg/kg groups, partial responders had among the lowest normalized peripheral clonal expansion, particularly in CD8+ T cells. After ivuxolimab, CD8+ T cells had more expanded clones than CD4+ T cells on average. Low levels of normalized T-cell clonal expansion were also seen in some patients who did not respond.

The trial excluded patients who had a history of autoimmune disease or who were on systemic immunosuppression. Peripheral blood for TCR sequencing was drawn from every dose cohort at baseline, at cycle 4 day 1 and at cycle 7 day 1. The samples were drawn from a first-in-human, open-label, multicenter phase I dose-escalation trial of ivuxolimab. The trial enrolled adults with locally advanced or metastatic head and neck squamous cell, hepatocellular, melanoma or renal cell carcinoma. CD4+ and CD8+ T cells were sorted separately from peripheral blood before TCR sequencing. Worth noting for this clone: What this receptor recognizes is not known. Base-call qualities are not available, and no considerably larger clone is one nucleotide away.

To sequence the TCRbeta CDR3 region, genomic DNA was isolated from the sorted cells. The immunoSEQ Assay was used to sequence the TCRbeta CDR3 regions. The immuneACCESS repertoire file appears here via TCRdb, limited to in-frame rearrangements. These files lack a portion of the clones; in checked studies, under half of the deficit traces to unresolved V genes, and the cause of the others is not known. The sample has more than 40,000 clones on record, over 65% of them singletons. Approximately 2% of the sample goes to the ten largest clones. V is shortened by 2 bases, J by 6 bases, and the region joining them spans 10 bases. Including the terminal cysteine and phenylalanine, the CDR3 comprises 14 residues. Only CDR3 DNA is held: 42 bases, read in frame from base 1. Looking up the germline V gene yields CDR1 SGHAT and CDR2 FQNNGV.

The TCR comes from an adult with an advanced solid tumor such as melanoma, head and neck, liver or kidney cancer. The sequence joins TRBV11-2 to TRBJ2-2; a tentative D match to TRBD1 spans 5 bases. Sequencing used CD4+ or CD8+ T cells sorted from blood, obtained in a trial of the OX40 agonist ivuxolimab. The encoded CDR3 is CASSLSSRAGELFF. The DNA reads as follows: TGTGCCAGCAGCTTAAGTAGCAGGGCCGGGGAGCTGTTTTTT.